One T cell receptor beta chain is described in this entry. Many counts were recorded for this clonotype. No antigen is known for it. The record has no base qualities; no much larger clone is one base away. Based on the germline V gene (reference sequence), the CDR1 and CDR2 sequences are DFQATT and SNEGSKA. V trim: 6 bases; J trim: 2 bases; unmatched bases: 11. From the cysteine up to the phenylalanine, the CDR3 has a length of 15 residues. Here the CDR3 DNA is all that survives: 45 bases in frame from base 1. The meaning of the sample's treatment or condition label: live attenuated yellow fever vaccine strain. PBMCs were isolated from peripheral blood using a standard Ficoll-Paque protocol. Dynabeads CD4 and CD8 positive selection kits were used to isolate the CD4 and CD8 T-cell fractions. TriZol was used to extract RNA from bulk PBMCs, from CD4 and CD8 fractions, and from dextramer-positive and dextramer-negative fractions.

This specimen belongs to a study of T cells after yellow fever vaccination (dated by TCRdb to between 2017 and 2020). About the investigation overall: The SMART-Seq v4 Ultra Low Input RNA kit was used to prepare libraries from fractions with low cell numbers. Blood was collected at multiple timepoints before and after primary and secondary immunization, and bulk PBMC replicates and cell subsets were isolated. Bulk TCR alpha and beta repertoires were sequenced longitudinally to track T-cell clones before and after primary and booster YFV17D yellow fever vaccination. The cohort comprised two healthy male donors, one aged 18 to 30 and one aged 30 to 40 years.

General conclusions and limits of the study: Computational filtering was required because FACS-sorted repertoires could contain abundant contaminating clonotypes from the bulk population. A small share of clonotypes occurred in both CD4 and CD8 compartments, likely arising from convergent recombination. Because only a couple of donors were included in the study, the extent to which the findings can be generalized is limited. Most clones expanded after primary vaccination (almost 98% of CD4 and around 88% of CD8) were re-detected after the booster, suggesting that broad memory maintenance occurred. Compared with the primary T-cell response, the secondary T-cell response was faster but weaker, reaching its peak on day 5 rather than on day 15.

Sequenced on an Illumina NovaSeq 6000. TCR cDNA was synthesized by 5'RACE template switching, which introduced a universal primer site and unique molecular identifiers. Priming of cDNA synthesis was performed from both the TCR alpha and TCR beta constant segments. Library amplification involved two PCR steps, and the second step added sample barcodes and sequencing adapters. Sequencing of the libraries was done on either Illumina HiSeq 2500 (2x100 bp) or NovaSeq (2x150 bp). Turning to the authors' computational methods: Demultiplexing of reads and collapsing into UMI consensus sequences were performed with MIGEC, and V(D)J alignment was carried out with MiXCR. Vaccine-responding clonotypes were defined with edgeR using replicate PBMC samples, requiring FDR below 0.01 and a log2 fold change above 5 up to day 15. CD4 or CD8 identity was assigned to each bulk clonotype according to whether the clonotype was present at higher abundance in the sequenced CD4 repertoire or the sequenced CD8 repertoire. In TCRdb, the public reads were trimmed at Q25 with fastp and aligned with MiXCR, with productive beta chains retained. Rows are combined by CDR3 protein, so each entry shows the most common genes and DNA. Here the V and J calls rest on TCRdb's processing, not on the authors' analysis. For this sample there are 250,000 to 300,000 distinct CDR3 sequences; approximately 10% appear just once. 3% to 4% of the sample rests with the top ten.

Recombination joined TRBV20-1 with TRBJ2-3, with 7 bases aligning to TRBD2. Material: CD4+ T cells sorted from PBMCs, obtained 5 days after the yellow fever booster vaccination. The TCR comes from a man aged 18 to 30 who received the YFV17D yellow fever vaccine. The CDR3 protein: CSAPLGAGFTDTQYF. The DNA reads TGCAGTGCGCCTCTAGGAGCGGGGTTCACAGATACGCAGTATTTT.